This passage covers 30 T cell receptor beta chains from one sample sequenced in a study of Graves' ophthalmopathy and Graves' hyperthyroidism (dated by TCRdb to the late 2010s). The sequencer was an Illumina HiSeq 2000. TCR beta CDR3 regions were amplified from RNA transcripts for repertoire sequencing. HTBI primers and the Qiagen OneStep RT-PCR kit were used in a first-round RT-PCR, which was followed by a second-round multiplex PCR, size selection and purification. TCRdb reprocessed the public reads (quality trimming at Q25 with fastp, clone calling with MiXCR) and kept in-frame beta chains. Rows are unified per CDR3 protein, each entry keeping the most common DNA and genes. For this sample the table gives 400,000 to 500,000 distinct CDR3 sequences, of which roughly 21% were detected only once. Jointly, the top ten make up more than 2.5% of the sample. Input material: peripheral blood. The receptor source for this set is a woman between 18 and 29 years old with stable Graves' hyperthyroidism. Donor details come from another sample of the same person, matched by shared clones.

This clonotype was counted at least ten times. At one end the junction does not follow the germline gene, possibly because of a read error. This chain joins TRBV7-7 and TRBJ2-6, with 8 bases matching TRBD1. Germline CDR1 reads SSHAT; CDR2 reads FNYEAQ (reference sequence). The CDR3 covers 19 residues. The CDR3 region has the DNA TGTGCTAGCAGCCTACGGACAGGGACCAATATCTCTGGGGCCAACGTCCTGACTTTC. Protein product: CASSLRTGTNISGANVLTF.

This clonotype was seen repeatedly, ten times or more. The gene calls are TRBV6-5 and TRBJ1-6, with 10 bases identical to TRBD1. CDR1 MNHEY and CDR2 SVGAGI come from the germline V gene. This CDR3 comprises 14 residues. With V trimmed by 4 bases and J by 11 bases, 5 bases remained unmatched. CDR3 DNA: TGTGCCAGCAGTTCGACAGGGGGCAGCGCACCCCTCCACTTT. This codes for CASSSTGGSAPLHF.

This clonotype was seen repeatedly, ten times or more. The chain links TRBV20-1 to TRBJ1-1; D gene unclear. Trimming removed 1 base at V and 0 bases at J, with 12 bases between. The germline V gene encodes CDR1 DFQATT and CDR2 SNEGSKA (reference sequence). This CDR3 is 15 amino acids long. The CDR3 sequence: CSARGQENMNTEAFF. DNA of the CDR3: TGCAGTGCTAGAGGCCAGGAGAACATGAACACTGAAGCTTTCTTT.

This clonotype was found many times. V and J are TRBV5-1 and TRBJ1-2, with TRBD1 matching 7 bases. Germline V gene lookup returns CDR1 SGHRS and CDR2 YFSETQ. CDR3 length: 17 residues. The J segment lost 4 bases and the V segment lost 0 bases, leaving 12 bases of the junction unmatched. The CDR3 sequence: CASSLGPAGGNSYGYTF. The CDR3 DNA sequence: TGCGCCAGCAGCTTGGGCCCCGCAGGGGGAAATTCCTATGGCTACACCTTC. Full variable domain (rest looked up from reference TRBV5-1 and TRBJ1-2): KAGVTQTPRYLIKTRGQQVTLSCSPISGHRSVSWYQQTPGQGLQFLFEYFSETQRNKGNFPGRFSGRQFSNSRSEMNVSTLELGDSALYLCASSLGPAGGNSYGYTFGSGTRLTVV.

Concerning this clonotype: The junction and the germline gene differ at one end; a read error may be behind it. The chain is built from TRBV2 and TRBJ2-4; D is unclear. This CDR3 region has 10 residues. Germline loops: CDR1 SNHLY, CDR2 FYNNEI. The CDR3 DNA reads as TGTGCCAGCAGGGCCGACATTAAGTACTTC. Protein sequence: CASRADIKYF.

Worth noting for this clonotype: A junction boundary mismatches the germline segment, possibly from a read error. This chain joins TRBV20-1 and TRBJ2-2; 7 bases line up with TRBD1. The CDR3 is 16 amino acids. Per the germline V gene, CDR1 is DFQATT and CDR2 is SNEGSKA (reference sequence). In DNA, the CDR3 is TGCAGTGCCACAAGACAGGGTCGCCCGAACACCCGGGAGCTGTTTTTT. This codes for CSATRQGRPNTRELFF.

This clonotype occurred once. This may arise from a read error, as a much more abundant clone is one base away. The gene calls are TRBV7-3 and TRBJ2-2, with D tentatively TRBD2 (6 bases). The CDR3 length is 14 residues. Germline V gives CDR1 SGHTA, CDR2 FQGTGA. DNA of the CDR3: TGTGCCAGCAGCTTAAGTACAAACACCGGGGAGGTGTTTTTT. Amino acid sequence: CASSLSTNTGEVFF.

There are many counts of this clonotype. This chain links TRBV7-9 with TRBJ1-2, with TRBD1 matching over 7 bases. CDR1 is SEHNR, CDR2 FQNEAQ, per germline (reference sequence). This CDR3 region has 13 residues. The V segment lost 2 bases and the J segment 3 bases; nucleotides outside the gene matches: 0. The CDR3 region has the DNA TGTGCCAGCAGCTTAACAGGGGACTATGGCTACACCTTC. As protein: CASSLTGDYGYTF.

This clonotype was seen many times. This chain connects TRBV28 to TRBJ2-7; 9 nucleotides line up with TRBD1. V shed 6 bases and J 4 bases; nucleotides not matched to a gene: 7. In germline, CDR1 is MDHEN, CDR2 SYDVKM. The CDR3 consists of 14 residues. CDR3 amino acids: CASSRGQGPYEQYF. The CDR3 nucleotides are TGTGCCAGCAGCCGAGGACAGGGGCCGTACGAGCAGTACTTC.

The rearrangement links TRBV7-3 to TRBJ2-5; 9 nucleotides agree with TRBD2. V shed 2 bases, J shed 1 base, and the junction held 8 bases outside the gene matches. Germline CDR1 reads SGHTA; CDR2 reads FQGTGA. The CDR3 sequence is 17 residues long. The CDR3: CASSLGDLAGIQETQYF. CDR3 nucleotides: TGTGCCAGCAGCTTAGGCGACCTAGCGGGAATCCAAGAGACCCAGTACTTC.

This clonotype was counted ten times or more. V and J are TRBV5-1 and TRBJ1-1; D is possibly TRBD1 (5 bases). This CDR3 spans 15 amino acids. The germline V gene encodes CDR1 SGHRS and CDR2 YFSETQ. Trimming removed 0 bases from V and 1 base from J, with 10 bases in between. Written as DNA, the CDR3 is TGCGCCAGCAGCTTGGGGACAAATCAGAACACTGAAGCTTTCTTT. Translating gives CASSLGTNQNTEAFF.

Ten or more counts support this clonotype. The chain joins TRBV10-2 to TRBJ2-7, with D possibly matching TRBD1 (5 bases). The V gene lost 3 bases and the J gene lost 0 bases, with 9 bases spanning the gap. CDR1 WSHSY and CDR2 SAAADI come from the germline V gene. The CDR3 consists of 14 residues. CDR3 region: CASSERQLSYEQYF. In DNA, the CDR3 is TGCGCCAGCAGTGAAAGACAGCTCTCCTACGAGCAGTACTTC.

As for this clonotype: A much bigger clone sits one base away, suggesting this may be a read error. The CDR3 is CASCLAGLAVKEQYF. The CDR3 nucleotides are TGTGCCAGCTGTTTAGCGGGACTAGCGGTTAAGGAGCAGTACTTC. The genes are TRBV12-3 or TRBV12-4 and TRBJ2-7; 11 bases fit TRBD2. The CDR3 totals 15 residues.

In its sample, this clonotype was seen many times. The chain recombines TRBV15 with TRBJ1-5; D perhaps matches TRBD1 (5 bases). Looked up from germline, CDR1 is LNHNV and CDR2 is YYDKDF (reference sequence). The CDR3 spans 13 residues. V was pared by 2 bases and J by 7 bases, with 9 bases between. The CDR3 is CATSRTRDQPQHF. The CDR3 nucleotides are TGTGCCACCAGCAGAACCAGGGACCAGCCCCAGCATTTT.

This clonotype appeared many times. This chain connects TRBV20-1 to TRBJ2-5; D may be TRBD1 (5 bases). The V and J ends lost 3 bases and 5 bases respectively, with 19 bases between them. This CDR3 has 15 amino acids. From germline, CDR1 is DFQATT and CDR2 SNEGSKA (reference sequence). In DNA form, the CDR3 reads TGCAGTGCTAGTGGGGCACTCCAAGAGGCGGAGACCCAGTACTTC. It specifies CSASGALQEAETQYF.

This chain joins TRBV10-1 and TRBJ2-7, with 9 nucleotides matching TRBD1. Trimming cost V 8 bases and J 2 bases; bases outside gene matches: 1. The germline V gene encodes CDR1 WNHNN and CDR2 SYGVQD (reference sequence). The CDR3 extends over 12 amino acids. Written as DNA, the CDR3 is TGCGCCAGCCGGGACAGGGCCTACGAGCAGTACTTC. This sequence encodes CASRDRAYEQYF.

The chain has TRBV4-1 and TRBJ2-7; a possible D gene is TRBD2 (5 bases). The germline V and J ends were trimmed by 5 bases and 2 bases, with 10 bases remaining between them. The germline V gene has CDR1 MGHRA and CDR2 YSYEKL. The CDR3 consists of 13 residues. The CDR3 reads CASSKLVTYEQYF. The CDR3 DNA follows: TGCGCCAGCAGCAAACTAGTTACCTACGAGCAGTACTTC.

This rearrangement joins TRBV27 to TRBJ1-1; no definite D call. This CDR3 is 15 amino acids long. Trimming took 3 bases from V and 0 from J, leaving 11 bases between them. The germline V gene has CDR1 MNHEY and CDR2 SMNVEV (reference sequence). The CDR3 loop is CASSFNIKMNTEAFF. The CDR3 nucleotides read TGTGCCAGCAGTTTTAACATAAAGATGAACACTGAAGCTTTCTTT.

There are many counts of this clonotype. This chain uses TRBV5-1 with TRBJ2-7, with 7 bases aligning to TRBD1. Trimming at V came to 3 bases and at J to 7 bases, leaving 7 bases not matched to a gene. In germline, CDR1 is SGHRS, CDR2 YFSETQ. This CDR3 comprises 13 residues. As DNA, the CDR3 is TGCGCCAGCAGCTCCGGGACAGCGCTTGAGCAGTACTTC. This gives the protein CASSSGTALEQYF.

There are many counts of this clonotype. The V call is TRBV6-1, the J call TRBJ2-7, with 8 bases fitting TRBD2. The CDR3 covers 15 residues. Germline values: CDR1 MNHNS, CDR2 SASEGT. With V trimmed by 5 bases and J by 0 bases, 6 bases remained unmatched. DNA of the CDR3: TGTGCCAGCAGTCTTACCGGGGGGGACTCCTACGAGCAGTACTTC. Translation: CASSLTGGDSYEQYF.

The chain has TRBV15 and TRBJ2-5, with 8 bases lining up with TRBD1. This CDR3 region has 17 residues. Germline loops: CDR1 LNHNV, CDR2 YYDKDF (reference sequence). J gave up 4 bases and V 2 bases, and 12 bases lay outside the gene matches. Written as DNA, the CDR3 is TGTGCCACCAGCAGAAAGCTCAGCAGGGGGCTAGGAGAGACCCAGTACTTC. This translates into CATSRKLSRGLGETQYF.

Concerning this clonotype: One end of the junction is discordant with germline, which a read error may explain. This sequence joins TRBV20-1 and TRBJ2-4, with D possibly TRBD2 on 5 matching bases. The germline CDR1 and CDR2 sequences are DFQATT and SNEGSKA (reference sequence). This CDR3 has 14 residues. The CDR3 reads CSAREGRTKNIKYF. The DNA for the CDR3 is TGCAGTGCTAGAGAGGGGAGAACCAAAAACATTAAGTACTTC.

The V and J genes are TRBV28 and TRBJ1-5; possible D gene TRBD1, 5 bases. The V and J ends lost 6 bases and 6 bases respectively, with 9 bases between them. Germline-derived CDR1 and CDR2 are MDHEN and SYDVKM. This CDR3 spans 12 amino acids. CDR3 DNA: TGTGCCAGCAGACAGGCGTTTCAGCCCCAGCATTTT. Translation: CASRQAFQPQHF.

V is TRBV28 and J is TRBJ1-1; possible D gene TRBD1, 6 bases. The V end was cut by 7 bases, the J end by 8 bases, with 11 bases between. CDR3 size: 11 residues. CDR1 and CDR2 (germline): MDHEN, SYDVKM. CDR3 protein: CASIRGLEAFF. The CDR3 region has the DNA TGTGCCAGCATCAGGGGACTGGAAGCTTTCTTT.

The sample holds many counts of this clonotype. The V and J genes are TRBV10-3 and TRBJ1-5, with a weak D call TRBD1 (6 bases). CDR1 and CDR2 (germline): ENHRY, SYGVKD. CDR3 length: 15 amino acids. V shed 0 bases and J shed 4 bases, with 10 bases lying between them. The CDR3: CAISESSGANQPQHF. The CDR3 region has the DNA TGTGCCATCAGTGAGTCCTCAGGGGCTAATCAGCCCCAGCATTTT.

The sample holds many counts of this clonotype. The CDR3 loop reads CASSLLNEPYEQYF. CDR3 nucleotides: TGTGCCAGCAGCCTCCTCAACGAGCCCTACGAGCAGTACTTC. The chain recombines TRBV13 with TRBJ2-7; no clear D. The CDR3 sequence is 14 residues long. Germline-derived CDR1 and CDR2 are PRHDT and FYEKMQ (reference sequence). V was trimmed by 5 bases and J by 2 bases, leaving 13 bases between them. The full variable domain, rest sourced from reference TRBV13 and TRBJ2-7, is AAGVIQSPRHLIKEKRETATLKCYPIPRHDTVYWYQQGPGQDPQFLISFYEKMQSDKGSIPDRFSAQQFSDYHSELNMSSLELGDSALYFCASSLLNEPYEQYFGPGTRLTVT.

About this clonotype itself: One base away lies a much larger clone, so this may be a sequencing read error. Here the CDR3 omits its conserved ending phenylalanine or tryptophan, so a read error is the likely source. V usage is TRBV6-5 and J usage is TRBJ1-3, with D hard to call. V was trimmed by 0 bases and J by 2 bases, leaving 8 bases between them. This CDR3 is built from 15 residues. Germline V gene data show CDR1 as MNHEY and CDR2 as SVGAGI. The CDR3 bases are TGTGCCAGCAGTTACTCCCCTACTACTGGAAACACCATATATTAT. The encoded protein is CASSYSPTTGNTIYY.

This clonotype occurred many times. The chain uses TRBV6-5 and TRBJ1-1; no clear D. The V end was cut by 10 bases, the J end by 2 bases, with 11 bases between. This CDR3 is built from 12 residues. CDR1 and CDR2 from the germline V gene are MNHEY and SVGAGI. CDR3 nucleotide sequence: TGTGCCACCAGGTGGATAAACACTGAAGCTTTCTTT. It translates to CATRWINTEAFF.

This clonotype has more than one count but fewer than ten. The chain links TRBV18 to TRBJ2-1; no clear D. The CDR3 has 13 residues. Germline V gene lookup returns CDR1 KGHSH and CDR2 LQKENI. Trimming removed 7 bases from V and 7 bases from J, with 14 bases in between. The CDR3 here is CASFTITENEQFF. The CDR3 DNA follows: TGTGCCAGCTTTACGATTACAGAGAATGAGCAGTTCTTC.

This clonotype was seen ten or more times. V and J are TRBV12-3 or TRBV12-4 and TRBJ2-6; D may be TRBD1 (5 bases). Between the trimmed V and J ends, which lost 2 bases and 0 bases, there was a span of 14 bases. This CDR3 spans 18 amino acids. The CDR3 region is CASSLRQGSLSGANVLTF. CDR3 sequence (DNA): TGTGCCAGCAGTTTAAGGCAGGGAAGCCTCTCTGGGGCCAACGTCCTGACTTTC.